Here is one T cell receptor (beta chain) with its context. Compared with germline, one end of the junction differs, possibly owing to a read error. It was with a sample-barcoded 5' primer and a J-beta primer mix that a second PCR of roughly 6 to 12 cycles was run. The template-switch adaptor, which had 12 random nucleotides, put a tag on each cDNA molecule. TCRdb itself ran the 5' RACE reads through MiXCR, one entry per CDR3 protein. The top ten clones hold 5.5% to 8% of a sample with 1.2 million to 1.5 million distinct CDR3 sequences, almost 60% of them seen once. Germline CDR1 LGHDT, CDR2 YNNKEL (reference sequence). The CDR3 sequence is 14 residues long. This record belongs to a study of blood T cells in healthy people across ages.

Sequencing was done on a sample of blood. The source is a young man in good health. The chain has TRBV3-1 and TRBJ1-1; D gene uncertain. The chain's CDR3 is CASSQGEIRTEAFF. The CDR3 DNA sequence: TGTGCCAGCAGCCAAGGCGAGATCAGGACTGAAGCTTTCTTC.